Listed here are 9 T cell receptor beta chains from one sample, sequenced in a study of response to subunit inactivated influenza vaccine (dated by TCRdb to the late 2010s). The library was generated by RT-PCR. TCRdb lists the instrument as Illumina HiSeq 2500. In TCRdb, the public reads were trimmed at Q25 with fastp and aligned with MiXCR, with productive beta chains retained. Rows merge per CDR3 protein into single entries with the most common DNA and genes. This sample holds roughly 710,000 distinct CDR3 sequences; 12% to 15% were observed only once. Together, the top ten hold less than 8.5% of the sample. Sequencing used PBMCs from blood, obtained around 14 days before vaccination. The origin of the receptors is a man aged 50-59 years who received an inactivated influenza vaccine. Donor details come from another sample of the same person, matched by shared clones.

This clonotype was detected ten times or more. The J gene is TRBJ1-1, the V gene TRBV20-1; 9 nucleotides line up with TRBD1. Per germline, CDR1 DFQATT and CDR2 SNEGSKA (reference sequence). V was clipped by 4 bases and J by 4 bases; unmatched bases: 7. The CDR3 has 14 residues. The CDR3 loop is CSATGQGRATEAFF. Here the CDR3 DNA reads TGCAGTGCTACGGGACAGGGAAGGGCCACTGAAGCTTTCTTT.

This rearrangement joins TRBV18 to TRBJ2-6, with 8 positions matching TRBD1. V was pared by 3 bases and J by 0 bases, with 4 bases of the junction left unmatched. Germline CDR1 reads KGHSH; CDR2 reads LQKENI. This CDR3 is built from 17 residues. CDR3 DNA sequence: TGTGCCAGCTCACCCCGAGGACAGGGCTCTGGGGCCAACGTCCTGACTTTC. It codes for CASSPRGQGSGANVLTF.

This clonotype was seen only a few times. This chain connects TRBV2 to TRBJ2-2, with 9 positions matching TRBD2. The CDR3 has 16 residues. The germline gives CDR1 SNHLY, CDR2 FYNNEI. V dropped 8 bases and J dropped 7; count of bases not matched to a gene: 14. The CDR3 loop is CASALAGGLTGGELFF. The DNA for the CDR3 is TGTGCCAGCGCACTCGCGGGGGGGCTTACTGGCGGGGAGCTGTTTTTT.

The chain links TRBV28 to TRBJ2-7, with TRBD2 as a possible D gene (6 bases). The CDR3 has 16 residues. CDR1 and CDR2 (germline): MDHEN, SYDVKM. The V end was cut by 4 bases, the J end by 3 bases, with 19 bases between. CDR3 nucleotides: TGTGCCAGCAGTTGGAAACCGGGAGCCACCAGCTACGAGCAGTACTTC. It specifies CASSWKPGATSYEQYF.

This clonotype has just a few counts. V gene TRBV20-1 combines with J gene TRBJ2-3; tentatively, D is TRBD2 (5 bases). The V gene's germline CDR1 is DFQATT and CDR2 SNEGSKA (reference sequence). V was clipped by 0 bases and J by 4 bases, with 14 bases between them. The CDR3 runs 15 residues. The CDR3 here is CSARDNGRIADTQYF. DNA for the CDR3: TGCAGTGCTAGAGATAATGGGAGAATCGCAGATACGCAGTATTTT.

CDR3 sequence reads: CASSGAGWNLYGANVLTF. In nucleotides, the CDR3 is TGTGCCAGCAGTGGTGCAGGGTGGAACCTGTATGGGGCCAACGTCCTGACTTTC. The J gene is TRBJ2-6, the V gene TRBV25-1, with TRBD1 as a possible D gene (5 bases). Germline CDR1 and CDR2: MGHDK and SYGVNS. Trimming pared 4 bases from V and 3 bases from J, leaving 19 bases between. The CDR3 extends over 18 amino acids.

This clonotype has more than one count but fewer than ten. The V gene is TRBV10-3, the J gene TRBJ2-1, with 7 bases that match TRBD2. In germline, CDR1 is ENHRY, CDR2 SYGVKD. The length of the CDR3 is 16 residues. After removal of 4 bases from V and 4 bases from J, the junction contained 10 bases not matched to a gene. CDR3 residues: CAISGAAGREYNEQFF. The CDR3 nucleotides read TGTGCCATCAGTGGCGCCGCGGGGAGGGAATACAATGAGCAGTTCTTC.

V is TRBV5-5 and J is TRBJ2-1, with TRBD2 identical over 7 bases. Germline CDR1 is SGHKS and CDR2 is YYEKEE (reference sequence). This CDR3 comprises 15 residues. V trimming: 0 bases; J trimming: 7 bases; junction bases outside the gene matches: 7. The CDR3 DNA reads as TGTGCCAGCAGCTTGGGGCCAGGGAGGGTGAATGAGCAGTTCTTC. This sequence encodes CASSLGPGRVNEQFF.

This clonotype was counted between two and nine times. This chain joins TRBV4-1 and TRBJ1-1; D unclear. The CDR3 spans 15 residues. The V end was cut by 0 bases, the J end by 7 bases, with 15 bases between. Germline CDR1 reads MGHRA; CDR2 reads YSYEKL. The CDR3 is CASSQDQWGRIEAFF. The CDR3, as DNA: TGCGCCAGCAGCCAAGATCAGTGGGGAAGAATTGAAGCTTTCTTT.